One sample yielded the 3 T cell receptor beta chains listed below, sequenced in a study of blood T cell repertoires in COVID-19. Some clones are missing from TCRdb's copy, which holds only in-frame ones; the method was immunoSEQ multiplex PCR. The sample lists roughly 250,000 clones, approximately 86% occurring once. The specimen was peripheral blood. These receptors were taken from a human donor with COVID-19, enrolled during active disease. The donor label of this sample is uncertain.

The J gene is TRBJ2-7, the V gene TRBV19; tentatively, D is TRBD1 (5 bases). CDR3 length: 15 residues. Per the germline V gene, CDR1 is LNHDA and CDR2 is SQIVND (reference sequence). Deletions cut 4 bases from V and 2 bases from J, with 15 bases between. The CDR3 sequence is CASSTAAGWAYEQYF. As DNA, the CDR3 is TGTGCCAGTAGTACGGCGGCAGGGTGGGCCTACGAGCAGTACTTC.

The genes are TRBV5-1 and TRBJ2-1; D is undetermined. With 0 bases removed from V and 0 bases from J, the gap between germline ends came to 7 bases. The germline V gene has CDR1 SGHRS and CDR2 YFSETQ. The CDR3 contains 15 residues. The CDR3 nucleotides read TGCGCCAGCAGCTTGGGGCGGTACTCCTACAATGAGCAGTTCTTC. Protein sequence: CASSLGRYSYNEQFF. The full variable domain, in which reference TRBV5-1 and TRBJ2-1 provide the parts outside the CDR3, is KAGVTQTPRYLIKTRGQQVTLSCSPISGHRSVSWYQQTPGQGLQFLFEYFSETQRNKGNFPGRFSGRQFSNSRSEMNVSTLELGDSALYLCASSLGRYSYNEQFFGPGTRLTVL.

V and J are TRBV2 and TRBJ2-1; D perhaps matches TRBD2 (6 bases). CDR3 length: 15 residues. Per germline, CDR1 SNHLY and CDR2 FYNNEI. V lost 2 bases, J lost 9 bases, and 17 bases lay in between. The CDR3 DNA sequence: TGTGCCAGCAGTGAAAGAAGCGGGCACCTTCCTGAGCAGTTCTTC. It yields the protein CASSERSGHLPEQFF.